The entry that follows covers one T cell receptor (beta chain) sequence. Its antigen remains unknown. Per the germline V gene, CDR1 is SGDLS and CDR2 is YYNGEE. The length of the CDR3 is 15 residues. Trimming stripped 7 bases from V and 5 bases from J, with 21 bases between. The source of the sample is a study of response to subunit inactivated influenza vaccine. Study findings and constraints: The authors offered the suggestion that each seasonal influenza vaccination recruits few new T cells.

TCRdb re-called the RT-PCR reads with MiXCR, one entry per CDR3 protein. The sample includes approximately 530,000 distinct CDR3 sequences, approximately 7.7% of them seen just once. The sequence came from a man between 50 and 69 years old who received an inactivated influenza vaccine. The chain uses TRBV9 and TRBJ1-2, with D tentatively TRBD1 (5 bases). The sequenced sample was PBMCs from blood, obtained 23 to 25 months after vaccination. The CDR3 nucleotides read TGTGCCAGCTCAAGAAGGGTCGGGGGTGAATATGGCTACACCTTC. This gives the protein CASSRRVGGEYGYTF.